What follows describes a single T cell receptor beta chain. TCRdb's table, derived via immunoSEQ multiplex PCR, lists solely in-frame clones and lacks some. This sample has approximately 110,000 clones, with 80% to 95% found just once. The sample is drawn from a study of control samples from healthy donors and cancer patients. The CDR3 runs 15 residues. The ends were cut back, 0 bases at V and 8 bases at J, with 16 bases in the middle. Per the germline V gene, CDR1 is SGDLS and CDR2 is YYNGEE. The J gene is TRBJ2-3, the V gene TRBV9; D possibly matches TRBD1 or TRBD2 (5 bases each). Sample: blood. This clonotype was obtained from a young woman in good health. The CDR3, as DNA: TGTGCCAGCAGCGTAGAAGCAGAGGGGTTGGGTACGCAGTATTTT. Encoded protein: CASSVEAEGLGTQYF.